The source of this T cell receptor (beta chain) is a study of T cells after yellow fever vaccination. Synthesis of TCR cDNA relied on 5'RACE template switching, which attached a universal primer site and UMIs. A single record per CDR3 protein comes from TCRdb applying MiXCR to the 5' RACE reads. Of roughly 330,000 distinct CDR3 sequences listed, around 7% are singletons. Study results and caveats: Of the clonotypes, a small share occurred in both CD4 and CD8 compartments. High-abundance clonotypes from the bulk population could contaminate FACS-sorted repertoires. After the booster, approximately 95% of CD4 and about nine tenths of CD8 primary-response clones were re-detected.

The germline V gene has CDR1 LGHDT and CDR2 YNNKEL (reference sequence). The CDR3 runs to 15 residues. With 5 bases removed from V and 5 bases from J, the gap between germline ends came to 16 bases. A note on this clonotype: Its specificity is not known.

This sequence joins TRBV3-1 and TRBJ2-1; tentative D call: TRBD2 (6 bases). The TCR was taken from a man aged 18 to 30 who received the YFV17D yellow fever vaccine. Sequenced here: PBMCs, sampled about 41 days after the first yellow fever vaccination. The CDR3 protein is CASSEWRGRNNEQFF. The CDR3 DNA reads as TGTGCCAGCAGCGAGTGGAGGGGCCGGAACAATGAGCAGTTCTTC.